Listed below are T cell receptor beta chains from one sample, sequenced in a study of T cell responses to AZD1222 COVID-19 vaccine. TCRdb's table, derived via immunoSEQ multiplex PCR, lists solely in-frame clones and lacks some. The sample records around 99,000 clones, roughly 92% being singletons. This specimen consisted of peripheral blood, obtained 28 days after the second AZD1222 dose. Receptor source: an adult who received the AZD1222 COVID-19 vaccine. CDR3s include the opening cysteine and the closing phenylalanine or tryptophan. Each record gives: D gene, clone size, V gene, J gene, CDR3 protein, CDR3 DNA. D genes are given only for firm matches. Where a row states a size, it is once, few, many or the class of an expanded clone; other rows omit it.

D gene: NA; clone size: few; V gene: TRBV19; J gene: TRBJ1-5; CDR3 protein: CASSVGPNQPQHF; CDR3 DNA: TGTGCCAGTAGTGTCGGCCCCAATCAGCCCCAGCATTTT
D gene: NA; clone size: NA; V gene: TRBV6-5; J gene: TRBJ2-1; CDR3 protein: CASIPTVGGEQFF; CDR3 DNA: TGTGCCAGCATTCCTACGGTTGGGGGTGAGCAGTTCTTC
D gene: NA; clone size: NA; V gene: TRBV14; J gene: TRBJ1-2; CDR3 protein: CASSQEWIYGYTF; CDR3 DNA: TGTGCCAGCAGCCAAGAATGGATCTATGGCTACACCTTC
D gene: TRBD2; clone size: NA; V gene: TRBV5-5; J gene: TRBJ2-5; CDR3 protein: CASSPGLAGPKTQYF; CDR3 DNA: TGTGCCAGCAGCCCCGGACTAGCGGGACCAAAGACCCAGTACTTC
D gene: TRBD1; clone size: NA; V gene: TRBV3-1/TRBV3-2; J gene: TRBJ2-7; CDR3 protein: CASSQRSGGYEQYF; CDR3 DNA: TGTGCCAGCAGCCAGAGGTCAGGGGGCTACGAGCAGTACTTC
D gene: NA; clone size: once; V gene: TRBV11-2; J gene: TRBJ2-1; CDR3 protein: CASSRLLNEQFF; CDR3 DNA: TGTGCCAGCAGTCGCCTACTCAATGAGCAGTTCTTC
D gene: TRBD1; clone size: NA; V gene: TRBV7-3; J gene: TRBJ1-1; CDR3 protein: CASSKTGDTEAFF; CDR3 DNA: TGTGCCAGCAGCAAAACAGGGGACACTGAAGCTTTCTTT
D gene: NA; clone size: few; V gene: TRBV7-9; J gene: TRBJ2-7; CDR3 protein: CASSQGVPSYEQYF; CDR3 DNA: TGTGCCAGCAGCCAAGGAGTCCCCTCCTACGAGCAGTACTTC
D gene: TRBD2; clone size: NA; V gene: TRBV2; J gene: TRBJ2-5; CDR3 protein: CASGEREGRETQYF; CDR3 DNA: TGTGCCAGCGGGGAGCGGGAGGGCCGTGAGACCCAGTACTTC
D gene: NA; clone size: NA; V gene: TRBV28; J gene: TRBJ1-3; CDR3 protein: CASSFIGVGNTIYF; CDR3 DNA: TGTGCCAGCAGTTTTATCGGGGTTGGAAACACCATATATTTT
D gene: TRBD2; clone size: NA; V gene: TRBV30; J gene: TRBJ2-2; CDR3 protein: CAWWGPSGRPTNTGELFF; CDR3 DNA: TGTGCCTGGTGGGGGCCCAGCGGGAGGCCAACGAACACCGGGGAGCTGTTTTTT
D gene: NA; clone size: NA; V gene: TRBV3-1/TRBV3-2; J gene: TRBJ2-7; CDR3 protein: CASSQDFPSRSADYEQYF; CDR3 DNA: TGTGCCAGCAGCCAAGATTTTCCCTCCCGTAGCGCCGACTACGAGCAGTACTTC
D gene: NA; clone size: NA; V gene: TRBV2; J gene: TRBJ2-7; CDR3 protein: CASSAQLASYEQYF; CDR3 DNA: TGTGCCAGCAGTGCTCAACTCGCATCCTACGAGCAGTACTTC
D gene: NA; clone size: few; V gene: TRBV19; J gene: TRBJ1-5; CDR3 protein: CASRGGMQHSNQPQHF; CDR3 DNA: TGTGCCAGTAGGGGGGGAATGCAGCATAGCAATCAGCCCCAGCATTTT
D gene: TRBD1; clone size: NA; V gene: TRBV9; J gene: TRBJ2-2; CDR3 protein: CASSPRDSPTGELFF; CDR3 DNA: TGTGCCAGCAGCCCCCGGGACAGCCCCACCGGGGAGCTGTTTTTT
D gene: TRBD1; clone size: NA; V gene: TRBV15; J gene: TRBJ1-5; CDR3 protein: CATRGDRDQPQHF; CDR3 DNA: TGTGCCACCAGAGGCGACAGGGATCAGCCCCAGCATTTT
D gene: NA; clone size: NA; V gene: TRBV28; J gene: TRBJ1-2; CDR3 protein: CASVRAGTNYGYTF; CDR3 DNA: TGTGCCAGCGTTAGGGCCGGAACCAACTATGGCTACACCTTC
D gene: NA; clone size: NA; V gene: TRBV5-4; J gene: TRBJ2-1; CDR3 protein: CASSLTNGETKVF; CDR3 DNA: TGTGCCAGCAGCTTAACTAACGGGGAAACTAAGGTCTTC
D gene: NA; clone size: few; V gene: TRBV20-1; J gene: TRBJ1-5; CDR3 protein: CSASRGGRRPFSNQPQHF; CDR3 DNA: TGCAGTGCTAGTAGGGGGGGACGGAGACCTTTTAGCAATCAGCCCCAGCATTTT
D gene: NA; clone size: once; V gene: TRBV12-3/TRBV12-4; J gene: TRBJ1-1; CDR3 protein: CASSFGQGGAFF; CDR3 DNA: TGTGCCAGCAGTTTTGGGCAGGGTGGGGCTTTCTTT
D gene: NA; clone size: NA; V gene: TRBV18; J gene: TRBJ1-1; CDR3 protein: CASSPGLQNTEAFF; CDR3 DNA: TGTGCCAGCTCACCGGGACTCCAGAACACTGAAGCTTTCTTT
D gene: TRBD2; clone size: NA; V gene: TRBV6-5; J gene: TRBJ2-2; CDR3 protein: CASSLLAAYTGELFF; CDR3 DNA: TGTGCCAGCAGTCTACTAGCGGCCTACACCGGGGAGCTGTTTTTT
D gene: NA; clone size: NA; V gene: TRBV7-9; J gene: TRBJ1-1; CDR3 protein: CASSPETGDYTEAFF; CDR3 DNA: TGTGCCAGCAGCCCAGAGACGGGCGACTACACTGAAGCTTTCTTT
D gene: NA; clone size: NA; V gene: TRBV28; J gene: TRBJ1-5; CDR3 protein: CASMEHNQPQHF; CDR3 DNA: TGTGCCAGCATGGAACACAATCAGCCCCAGCATTTT
D gene: NA; clone size: NA; V gene: TRBV28; J gene: TRBJ1-2; CDR3 protein: CASRDRYYTF; CDR3 DNA: TGTGCCAGCCGTGATAGGTACTACACCTTC
D gene: NA; clone size: NA; V gene: TRBV4-3; J gene: TRBJ2-6; CDR3 protein: CASSQALRDAGANVLTF; CDR3 DNA: TGCGCCAGCAGCCAAGCACTTCGGGACGCTGGGGCCAACGTCCTGACTTTC
D gene: NA; clone size: NA; V gene: TRBV6-6; J gene: TRBJ1-4; CDR3 protein: CASSYKGGEKLFF; CDR3 DNA: TGTGCCAGCAGTTACAAAGGGGGTGAAAAACTGTTTTTT
D gene: NA; clone size: NA; V gene: TRBV18; J gene: TRBJ1-4; CDR3 protein: CASSREPGGEKLFF; CDR3 DNA: TGTGCCAGCTCACGGGAACCCGGAGGTGAAAAACTGTTTTTT
D gene: NA; clone size: NA; V gene: TRBV3-1/TRBV3-2; J gene: TRBJ2-1; CDR3 protein: CASREGGVFTYNEQFF; CDR3 DNA: TGTGCCAGCAGAGAAGGGGGGGTTTTTACTTACAATGAGCAGTTCTTC
D gene: TRBD1; clone size: NA; V gene: TRBV10-3; J gene: TRBJ1-6; CDR3 protein: CAISGDSNNSPLHF; CDR3 DNA: TGTGCCATCAGCGGGGACAGCAATAATTCACCCCTCCACTTT
D gene: NA; clone size: NA; V gene: TRBV6-6; J gene: TRBJ1-3; CDR3 protein: CASSQGINTIYF; CDR3 DNA: TGTGCCAGCAGCCAGGGAATCAACACCATATATTTT
D gene: NA; clone size: NA; V gene: TRBV27; J gene: TRBJ2-1; CDR3 protein: CASSPRDLSYNEQFF; CDR3 DNA: TGTGCCAGCAGTCCCCGGGACCTTTCCTACAATGAGCAGTTCTTC
D gene: TRBD2; clone size: NA; V gene: TRBV5-1; J gene: TRBJ2-1; CDR3 protein: CASSLGSRGSGRDEQFF; CDR3 DNA: TGCGCCAGCAGCTTGGGTTCAAGGGGTAGCGGGAGGGATGAGCAGTTCTTC
D gene: TRBD2; clone size: NA; V gene: TRBV10-2; J gene: TRBJ2-1; CDR3 protein: CASRRGGSYNEQFF; CDR3 DNA: TGCGCCAGCAGGAGGGGCGGGAGCTACAATGAGCAGTTCTTC
D gene: TRBD1; clone size: once; V gene: TRBV6-6; J gene: TRBJ2-4; CDR3 protein: CASSPIRGSLAKNIQYF; CDR3 DNA: TGTGCCAGCAGTCCCATCAGGGGGTCTCTAGCCAAAAACATTCAGTACTTC
D gene: NA; clone size: NA; V gene: TRBV5-4; J gene: TRBJ2-7; CDR3 protein: CASSSMGLPSYEQYF; CDR3 DNA: TGTGCCAGCAGCTCCATGGGACTCCCCTCCTACGAGCAGTACTTC
D gene: NA; clone size: NA; V gene: TRBV19; J gene: TRBJ1-5; CDR3 protein: CASSILRSGRGHNQPQHF; CDR3 DNA: TGTGCCAGTAGTATTTTAAGGTCGGGGAGGGGTCACAATCAGCCCCAGCATTTT
D gene: TRBD1; clone size: NA; V gene: TRBV7-9; J gene: TRBJ1-4; CDR3 protein: CASSLDRGYEKLFF; CDR3 DNA: TGTGCCAGCAGCCTCGACAGGGGCTACGAAAAACTGTTTTTT
D gene: NA; clone size: NA; V gene: TRBV4-1; J gene: TRBJ2-1; CDR3 protein: CASSAFLISYNEQFF; CDR3 DNA: TGCGCCAGCAGCGCGTTCTTAATCTCCTACAATGAGCAGTTCTTC
D gene: NA; clone size: NA; V gene: TRBV28; J gene: TRBJ1-2; CDR3 protein: CASSFSGTSTFYGYTF; CDR3 DNA: TGTGCCAGCAGTTTCTCCGGGACATCCACTTTCTATGGCTACACCTTC
D gene: TRBD1; clone size: NA; V gene: TRBV24-1; J gene: TRBJ2-7; CDR3 protein: CATSDPGTGAYEQYF; CDR3 DNA: TGTGCCACCAGTGATCCCGGGACAGGGGCCTACGAGCAGTACTTC
D gene: TRBD1; clone size: NA; V gene: TRBV18; J gene: TRBJ1-3; CDR3 protein: CASSSDRAGNTIYF; CDR3 DNA: TGTGCCAGCTCATCGGACAGGGCTGGAAACACCATATATTTT
D gene: NA; clone size: NA; V gene: TRBV28; J gene: TRBJ2-2; CDR3 protein: CASSSWTTGELFF; CDR3 DNA: TGTGCCAGCAGTTCCTGGACAACCGGGGAGCTGTTTTTT
D gene: NA; clone size: NA; V gene: TRBV25-1; J gene: TRBJ1-1; CDR3 protein: CASSEWPTGINTEAFF; CDR3 DNA: TGTGCCAGCAGTGAATGGCCGACAGGAATAAACACTGAAGCTTTCTTT
D gene: TRBD2; clone size: once; V gene: TRBV7-2; J gene: TRBJ2-3; CDR3 protein: CASSSTGLAGVLDTQYF; CDR3 DNA: TGTGCCAGCAGCTCGACTGGACTAGCGGGAGTGTTAGATACGCAGTATTTT
D gene: TRBD2; clone size: NA; V gene: TRBV11-2; J gene: TRBJ2-3; CDR3 protein: CASSLGLVFGTSMDTQYF; CDR3 DNA: TGTGCCAGCAGCTTAGGTCTGGTGTTCGGGACTAGCATGGATACGCAGTATTTT
D gene: TRBD1; clone size: NA; V gene: TRBV5-1; J gene: TRBJ2-1; CDR3 protein: CASSLMIGQGVRNEQFF; CDR3 DNA: TGCGCCAGCAGCTTGATGATTGGACAGGGGGTCAGGAATGAGCAGTTCTTC